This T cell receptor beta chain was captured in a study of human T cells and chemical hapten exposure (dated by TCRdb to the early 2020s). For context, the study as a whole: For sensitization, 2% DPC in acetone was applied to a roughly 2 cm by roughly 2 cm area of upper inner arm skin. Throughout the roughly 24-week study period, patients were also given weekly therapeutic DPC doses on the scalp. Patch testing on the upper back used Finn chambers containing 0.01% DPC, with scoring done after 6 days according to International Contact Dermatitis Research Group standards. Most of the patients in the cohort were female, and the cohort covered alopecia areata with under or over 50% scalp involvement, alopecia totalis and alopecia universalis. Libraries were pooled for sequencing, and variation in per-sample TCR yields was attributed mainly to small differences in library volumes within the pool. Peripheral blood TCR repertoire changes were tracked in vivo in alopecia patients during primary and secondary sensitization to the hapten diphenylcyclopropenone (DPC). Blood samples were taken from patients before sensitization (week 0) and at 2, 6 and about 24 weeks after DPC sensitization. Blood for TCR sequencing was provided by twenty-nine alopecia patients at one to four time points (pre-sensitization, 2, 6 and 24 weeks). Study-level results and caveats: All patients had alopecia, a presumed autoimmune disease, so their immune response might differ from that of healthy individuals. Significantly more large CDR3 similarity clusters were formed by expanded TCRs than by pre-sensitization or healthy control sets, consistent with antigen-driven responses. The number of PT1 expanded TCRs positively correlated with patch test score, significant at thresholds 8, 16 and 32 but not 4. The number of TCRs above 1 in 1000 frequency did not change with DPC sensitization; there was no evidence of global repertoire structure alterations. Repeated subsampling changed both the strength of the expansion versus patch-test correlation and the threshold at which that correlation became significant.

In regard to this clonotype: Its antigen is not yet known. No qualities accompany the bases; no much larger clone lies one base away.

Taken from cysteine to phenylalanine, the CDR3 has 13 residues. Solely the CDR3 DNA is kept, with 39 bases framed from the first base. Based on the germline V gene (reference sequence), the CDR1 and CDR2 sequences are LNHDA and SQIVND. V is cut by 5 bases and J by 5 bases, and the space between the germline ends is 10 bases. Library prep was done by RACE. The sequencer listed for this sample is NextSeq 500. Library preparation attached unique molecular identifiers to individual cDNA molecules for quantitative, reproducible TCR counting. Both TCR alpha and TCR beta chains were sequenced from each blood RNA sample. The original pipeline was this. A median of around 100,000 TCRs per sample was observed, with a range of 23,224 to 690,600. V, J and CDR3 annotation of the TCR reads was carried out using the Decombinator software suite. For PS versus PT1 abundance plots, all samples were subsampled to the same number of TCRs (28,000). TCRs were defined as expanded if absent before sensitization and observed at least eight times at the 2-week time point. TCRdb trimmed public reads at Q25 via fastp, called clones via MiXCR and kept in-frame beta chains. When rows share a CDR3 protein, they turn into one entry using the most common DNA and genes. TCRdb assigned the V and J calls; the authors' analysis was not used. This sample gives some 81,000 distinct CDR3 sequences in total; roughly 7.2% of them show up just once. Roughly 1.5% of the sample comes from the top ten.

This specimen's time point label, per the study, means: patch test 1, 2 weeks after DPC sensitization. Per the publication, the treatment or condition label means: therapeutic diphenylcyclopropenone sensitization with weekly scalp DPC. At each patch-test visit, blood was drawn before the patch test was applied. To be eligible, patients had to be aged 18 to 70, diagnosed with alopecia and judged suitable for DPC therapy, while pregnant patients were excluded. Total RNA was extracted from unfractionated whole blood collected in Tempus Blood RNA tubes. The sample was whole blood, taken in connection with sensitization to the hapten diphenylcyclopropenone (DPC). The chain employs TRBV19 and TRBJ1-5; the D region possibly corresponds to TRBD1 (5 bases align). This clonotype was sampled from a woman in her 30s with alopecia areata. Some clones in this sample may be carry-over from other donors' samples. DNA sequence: TGTGCCAGTAGTGATTCCAGGGATCAGCCCCAGCATTTT. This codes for CASSDSRDQPQHF.